One T cell receptor (beta chain) is described in this entry. The sample is drawn from a study of T cells expressing NK-cell markers. No DNA is given; TCRdb re-called the 5' RACE reads and lists each CDR3 protein once. The listing contains approximately 380,000 distinct CDR3 sequences. Germline values: CDR1 MNHNS, CDR2 SASEGT. The CDR3 has 14 residues. The origin of this receptor is a man aged 18-75 years in good health. The sample consisted of blood T cells: a sorted CD56 or NKG2C T cell subset, CD4+ or CD8+ T cells, or bulk PBMC T cells (not recorded which). V usage is TRBV6-1 and J usage is TRBJ1-2; the TRBD1 assignment by TCRdb is unverifiable without DNA. The CDR3 region is CASGGQGTNYGYTF.